Shown below are 5 T cell receptor beta chains from a single sample sequenced in a study of blood T cell repertoires in COVID-19. Assay: immunoSEQ multiplex PCR; the TCRdb copy retains only in-frame clones and omits some. The table has over 75,000 clones, about 90% seen once; the top ten hold more than 3.5%. Sequenced: peripheral blood. The receptors come from a human donor with COVID-19, enrolled during active disease. The donor label of this sample is uncertain.

This clone was detected only once. The same CDR3 arises from other DNA sequences in this sample as well. The V and J genes are TRBV5-1 and TRBJ1-1; weak D call: TRBD1 (5 bases). CDR1 and CDR2 (germline): SGHRS, YFSETQ. V gave up 1 base and J gave up 5 bases, with 12 bases separating them. This CDR3 has 14 amino acids. For the CDR3, the DNA is TGCGCCAGCAGCTTGACAGGAGGGGTAACTGAAGCTTTCTTT. This encodes CASSLTGGVTEAFF. Filled out from reference TRBV5-1 and TRBJ1-1, the complete variable domain reads KAGVTQTPRYLIKTRGQQVTLSCSPISGHRSVSWYQQTPGQGLQFLFEYFSETQRNKGNFPGRFSGRQFSNSRSEMNVSTLELGDSALYLCASSLTGGVTEAFFGQGTRLTVV.

The chain combines TRBV19 with TRBJ1-5, with no clear D. V was trimmed by 0 bases and J by 11 bases, leaving 11 bases between them. CDR1 is LNHDA and CDR2 is SQIVND in the germline V gene (reference sequence). The CDR3 loop spans 13 amino acids. CDR3 protein: CASSIDGEVAQHF. CDR3 DNA sequence: TGTGCCAGTAGTATAGATGGGGAGGTGGCCCAGCATTTT.

CDR3 coding DNA: TGTGCCAGCAGGAGACTAGCGGGGGCCGGGGAGCTGTTTTTT. It translates to CASRRLAGAGELFF. The chain employs TRBV6-4 and TRBJ2-2; 12 bases line up with TRBD2. Germline CDR1 and CDR2: MRHNA and SNTAGT. This CDR3 spans 14 amino acids. V was pared by 6 bases and J by 6 bases, with 2 bases of the junction left unmatched.

V and J are TRBV27 and TRBJ2-7; D is perhaps TRBD1 (5 bases). Trimming took 6 bases from V and 0 from J, leaving 15 bases between them. Germline assignment: CDR1 MNHEY and CDR2 SMNVEV (reference sequence). This CDR3 spans 15 amino acids. The CDR3 bases are TGTGCCAGCAGCCTGAAACAGGAAAGCTCCTACGAGCAGTACTTC. Its translation is CASSLKQESSYEQYF.

The chain carries TRBV7-3 and TRBJ2-1; 11 nucleotides agree with TRBD2. CDR3 length equals 19 residues. J was trimmed by 0 bases and V by 2 bases; bases with no gene match: 9. Per germline, CDR1 SGHTA and CDR2 FQGTGA. This CDR3 reads CASSLQGASGGRSYNEQFF. CDR3 DNA: TGTGCCAGCAGCTTACAAGGGGCTAGCGGGGGGCGCTCCTACAATGAGCAGTTCTTC.